This T cell receptor (beta chain) was sequenced for a study of blood T cell repertoires in COVID-19. Study details: The study drew acute and convalescent COVID-19 samples from the United States, Italy and Spain. T cells, B-cell-depleted T cells, or PBMCs provided the cDNA or gDNA that served as material.

Germline CDR1 reads MNHEY; CDR2 reads SMNVEV (reference sequence). With 5 bases removed from V and 5 bases from J, the gap between germline ends came to 18 bases. This CDR3 comprises 16 residues. Seattle patients were enrolled while actively infected and followed longitudinally. As processed by the authors: Amplified reference gene primers provided the basis for estimating nucleated cell counts. TCRdb's copy holds only in-frame clones and misses some; the assay was immunoSEQ multiplex PCR. V, J and clone size are those of that table, while D and trimming were read from the DNA. This sample has around 270,000 clones, with about 86% found just once.

Sequences were obtained from peripheral blood. The sequence was obtained from a person aged 70 to 79 with COVID-19, enrolled during active disease. The chain employs TRBV27 and TRBJ2-2, with TRBD2 as a possible D gene (6 bases). The CDR3 DNA reads as TGTGCCAGCAGTGGCGGGGTTAGGGTAGAAACCGGGGAGCTGTTTTTT. This encodes CASSGGVRVETGELFF.